Shown below are 9 T cell receptor beta chains from a single sample sequenced in a study of blood T cell repertoires in COVID-19. TCRdb's copy holds only in-frame clones and misses some; the assay was immunoSEQ multiplex PCR. The sample has some 320,000 clones; about 85% are singletons. The sample taken for sequencing was PBMCs or T cells enriched from blood (not recorded which). These receptors originate from a woman younger than 45 who had been exposed to COVID-19.

This chain uses TRBV28 with TRBJ1-3; no firm D call. The CDR3 has 12 residues. The germline V gene encodes CDR1 MDHEN and CDR2 SYDVKM. The V gene lost 4 bases and the J gene lost 5 bases, with 6 bases spanning the gap. The CDR3, as DNA: TGTGCCAGCAGTTCATCCCGAAACACCATATATTTT. Translated, it gives CASSSSRNTIYF.

The chain carries TRBV9 and TRBJ2-5; 9 positions match TRBD1. The junction had 4 bases not matched to a gene; V was cut back by 0 bases and J by 4 bases. The germline V gene has CDR1 SGDLS and CDR2 YYNGEE. The CDR3 is 15 residues long. CDR3 in amino acids: CASSVGDRVVETQYF. For the CDR3, the DNA is TGTGCCAGCAGCGTAGGGGACAGGGTTGTAGAGACCCAGTACTTC.

The genes are TRBV6-5 and TRBJ1-1; weak D call: TRBD1 (5 bases). The germline V gene encodes CDR1 MNHEY and CDR2 SVGAGI. The V end lost 4 bases, the J end lost 4 bases, and 16 bases lay between the germline ends. The CDR3 has 15 residues. The CDR3 nucleotides are TGTGCCAGCAGTTCCCCCCTTGGGGGGGGCACTGAAGCTTTCTTT. Translation: CASSSPLGGGTEAFF.

Here the CDR3 DNA reads TGCGCCAGCAGCTGGCGGACTAGCGGTAACACCGGGGAGCTGTTTTTT. Translation gives CASSWRTSGNTGELFF. The rearrangement links TRBV5-1 to TRBJ2-2, with TRBD2 matching over 10 bases. With V trimmed by 3 bases and J by 2 bases, 4 bases remained unmatched. Germline loops: CDR1 SGHRS, CDR2 YFSETQ. CDR3 size: 16 residues.

The chain employs TRBV29-1 and TRBJ2-1; TRBD1 matches at 9 bases. Germline CDR1 SQVTM, CDR2 ANQGSEA. The CDR3 spans 14 residues. CDR3 in amino acids: CSVTRDRVDNEQFF. CDR3 sequence (DNA): TGCAGTGTTACCCGGGACAGGGTAGACAATGAGCAGTTCTTC.

The chain joins TRBV7-8 to TRBJ2-3; maybe TRBD2 (6 bases). V gave up 4 bases and J gave up 4 bases, with 15 bases separating them. The CDR3 runs 15 residues. Germline lookup yields CDR1 SGHVS and CDR2 FQNEAQ. This CDR3 reads CASSSSSSSADTQYF. DNA of the CDR3: TGTGCCAGCAGCTCGTCGTCTTCTAGCGCAGATACGCAGTATTTT.

The genes are TRBV10-3 and TRBJ2-3, with 7 nucleotides matching TRBD1. With V trimmed by 3 bases and J by 1 base, 10 bases remained unmatched. CDR3 length: 17 residues. Germline CDR1 reads ENHRY; CDR2 reads SYGVKD. Here the CDR3 reads CAISESIQGTGTDTQYF. The CDR3 nucleotides read TGTGCCATCAGTGAAAGCATACAGGGGACGGGCACAGATACGCAGTATTTT.

The chain links TRBV18 to TRBJ1-2; 7 bases are a match to TRBD1. The CDR3 sequence is 16 residues long. The V gene end was trimmed by 7 bases and the J gene end by 1 base; junction bases not matched to a gene: 12. The V gene's germline CDR1 is KGHSH and CDR2 LQKENI. CDR3 bases: TGTGCCAGCTATAAAGACAGGGACTCTATTAACTATGGCTACACCTTC. As protein: CASYKDRDSINYGYTF.

This clone was counted between two and nine times. In nucleotides, the CDR3 is TGTGCCAGCAGTGAAGCGTCAGACAGGGAGTACGAGCAGTACTTC. It encodes CASSEASDREYEQYF. The chain employs TRBV2 and TRBJ2-7, with 7 bases identical to TRBD1. V lost 0 bases to trimming and J lost 4 bases; unmatched junction nucleotides: 6. The CDR3 loop spans 15 amino acids. Germline V gene sequence: CDR1 SNHLY, CDR2 FYNNEI. Full variable domain (missing parts from reference TRBV2 and TRBJ2-7): EPEVTQTPSHQVTQMGQEVILRCVPISNHLYFYWYRQILGQKVEFLVSFYNNEISEKSEIFDDQFSVERPDGSNFTLKIRSTKLEDSAMYFCASSEASDREYEQYFGPGTRLTVT.